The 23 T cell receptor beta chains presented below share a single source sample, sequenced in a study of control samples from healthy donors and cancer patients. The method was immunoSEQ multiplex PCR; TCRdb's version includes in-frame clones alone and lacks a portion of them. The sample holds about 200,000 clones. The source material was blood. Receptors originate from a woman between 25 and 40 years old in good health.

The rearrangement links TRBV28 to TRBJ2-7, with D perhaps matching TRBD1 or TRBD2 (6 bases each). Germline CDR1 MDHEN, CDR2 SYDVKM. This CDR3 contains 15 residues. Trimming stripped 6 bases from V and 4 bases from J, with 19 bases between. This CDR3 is CASRGPQGGGYEQYF. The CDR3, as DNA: TGTGCCAGCAGAGGACCACAGGGTGGGGGGTACGAGCAGTACTTC.

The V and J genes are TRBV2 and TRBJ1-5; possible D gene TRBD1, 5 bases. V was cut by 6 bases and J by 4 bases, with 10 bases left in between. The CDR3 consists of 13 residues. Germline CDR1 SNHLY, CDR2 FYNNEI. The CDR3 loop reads CASSRGLNQPQHF. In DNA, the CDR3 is TGTGCCAGCAGCCGGGGCCTAAATCAGCCCCAGCATTTT.

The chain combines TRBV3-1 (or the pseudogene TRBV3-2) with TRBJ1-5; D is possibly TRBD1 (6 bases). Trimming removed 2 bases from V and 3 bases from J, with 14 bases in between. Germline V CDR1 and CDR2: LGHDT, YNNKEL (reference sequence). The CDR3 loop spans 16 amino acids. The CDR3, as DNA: TGTGCCAGCAGCCAAAGGGGGGTTGGGGACAATCAGCCCCAGCATTTT. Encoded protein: CASSQRGVGDNQPQHF.

The CDR3 reads CSGGGGDRGYRELFF. The CDR3 nucleotides read TGCAGCGGGGGGGGAGGGGACAGGGGATACAGGGAGCTGTTTTTT. The V and J genes are TRBV29-1 and TRBJ2-2; 10 bases map to TRBD1. The germline gives CDR1 SQVTM, CDR2 ANQGSEA. CDR3 length equals 15 residues. Trimming removed 7 bases from V and 9 bases from J; junction bases left unmatched: 14.

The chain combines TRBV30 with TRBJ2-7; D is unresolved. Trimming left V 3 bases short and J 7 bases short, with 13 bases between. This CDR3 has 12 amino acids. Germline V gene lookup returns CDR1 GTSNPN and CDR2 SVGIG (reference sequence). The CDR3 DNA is TGTGCCTGGAGCGCCGACCGGTGGGAGCAGTACTTC. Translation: CAWSADRWEQYF.

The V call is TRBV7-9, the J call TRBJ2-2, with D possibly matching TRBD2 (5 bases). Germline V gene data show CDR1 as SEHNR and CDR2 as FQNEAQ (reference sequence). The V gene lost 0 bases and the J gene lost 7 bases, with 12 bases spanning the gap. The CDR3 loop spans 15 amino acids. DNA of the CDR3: TGTGCCAGCAGCTTAGCCCCGAGGGTGAACGGGGAGCTGTTTTTT. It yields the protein CASSLAPRVNGELFF.

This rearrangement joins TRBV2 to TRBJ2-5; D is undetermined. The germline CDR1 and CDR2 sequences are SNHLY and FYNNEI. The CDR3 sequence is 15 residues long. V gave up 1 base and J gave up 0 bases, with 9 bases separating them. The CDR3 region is CASSEEVVYQETQYF. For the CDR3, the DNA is TGTGCCAGCAGTGAAGAGGTGGTGTACCAAGAGACCCAGTACTTC.

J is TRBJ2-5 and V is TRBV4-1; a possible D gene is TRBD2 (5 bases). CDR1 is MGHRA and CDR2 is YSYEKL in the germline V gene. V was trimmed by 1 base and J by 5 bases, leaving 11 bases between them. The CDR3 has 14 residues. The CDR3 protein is CASSQGDSVETQYF. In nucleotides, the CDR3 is TGCGCCAGCAGCCAAGGGGATAGCGTGGAGACCCAGTACTTC.

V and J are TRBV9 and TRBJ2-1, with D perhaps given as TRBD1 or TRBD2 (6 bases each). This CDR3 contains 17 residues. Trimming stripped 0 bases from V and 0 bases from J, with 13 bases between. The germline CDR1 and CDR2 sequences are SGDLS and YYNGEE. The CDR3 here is CASSVAERGPSYNEQFF. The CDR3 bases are TGTGCCAGCAGCGTAGCTGAACGGGGGCCCTCCTACAATGAGCAGTTCTTC. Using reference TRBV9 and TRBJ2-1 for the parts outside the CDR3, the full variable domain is DSGVTQTPKHLITATGQRVTLRCSPRSGDLSVYWYQQSLDQGLQFLIQYYNGEERAKGNILERFSAQQFPDLHSELNLSSLELGDSALYFCASSVAERGPSYNEQFFGPGTRLTVL.

The CDR3 nucleotides are TGTGCCAGCAGCCAAGATACGGAGCAAGAGACCCAGTACTTC. Residues: CASSQDTEQETQYF. This chain uses TRBV4-2 with TRBJ2-5; D remains ambiguous. V shed 0 bases and J shed 2 bases, with 7 bases lying between them. Germline V gives CDR1 LGHNA, CDR2 YNFKEQ. This CDR3 is built from 14 residues.

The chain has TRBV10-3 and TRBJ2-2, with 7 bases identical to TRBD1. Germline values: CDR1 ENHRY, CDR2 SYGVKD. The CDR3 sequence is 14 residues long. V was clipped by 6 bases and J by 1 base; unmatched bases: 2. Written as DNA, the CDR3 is TGTGCCATCAGCCGGGACAGGAACACCGGGGAGCTGTTTTTT. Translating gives CAISRDRNTGELFF.

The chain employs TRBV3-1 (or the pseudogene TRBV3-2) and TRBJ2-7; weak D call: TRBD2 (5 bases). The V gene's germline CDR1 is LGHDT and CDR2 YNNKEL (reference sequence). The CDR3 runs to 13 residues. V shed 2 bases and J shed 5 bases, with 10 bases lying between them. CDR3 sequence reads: CASSQSYGDEQYF. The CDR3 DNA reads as TGTGCCAGCAGCCAATCGTACGGGGACGAGCAGTACTTC.

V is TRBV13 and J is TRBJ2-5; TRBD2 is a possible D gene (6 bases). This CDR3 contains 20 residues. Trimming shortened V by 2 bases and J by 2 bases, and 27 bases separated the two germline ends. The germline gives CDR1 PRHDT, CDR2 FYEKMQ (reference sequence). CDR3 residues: CASSLLSGMIRGLRQETQYF. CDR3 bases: TGTGCCAGCAGCTTACTCTCGGGGATGATTCGGGGGTTGAGGCAAGAGACCCAGTACTTC.

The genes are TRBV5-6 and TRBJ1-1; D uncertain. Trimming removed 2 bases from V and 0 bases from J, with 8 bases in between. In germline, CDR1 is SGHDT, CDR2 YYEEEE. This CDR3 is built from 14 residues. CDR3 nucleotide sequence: TGTGCCAGCAGCTTAACACCCATGAACACTGAAGCTTTCTTT. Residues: CASSLTPMNTEAFF.

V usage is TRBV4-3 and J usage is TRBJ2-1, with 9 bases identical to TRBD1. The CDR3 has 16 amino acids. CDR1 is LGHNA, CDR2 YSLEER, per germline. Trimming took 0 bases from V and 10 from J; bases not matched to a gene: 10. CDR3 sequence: CASSQDRGTGIFEQFF. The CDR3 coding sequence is TGCGCCAGCAGCCAAGATCGCGGGACAGGGATATTCGAGCAGTTCTTC.

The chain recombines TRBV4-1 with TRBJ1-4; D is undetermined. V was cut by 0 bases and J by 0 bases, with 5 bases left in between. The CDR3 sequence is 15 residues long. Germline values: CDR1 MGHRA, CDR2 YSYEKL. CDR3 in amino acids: CASSQESSTNEKLFF. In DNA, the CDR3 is TGCGCCAGCAGCCAAGAAAGTTCAACTAATGAAAAACTGTTTTTT.

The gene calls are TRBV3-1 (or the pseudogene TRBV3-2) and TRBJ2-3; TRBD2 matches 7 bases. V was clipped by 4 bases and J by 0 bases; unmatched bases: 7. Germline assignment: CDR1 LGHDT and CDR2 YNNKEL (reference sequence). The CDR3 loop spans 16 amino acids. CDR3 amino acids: CASSPEPGLSTDTQYF. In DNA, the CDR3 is TGTGCCAGCAGCCCCGAGCCGGGACTAAGCACAGATACGCAGTATTTT.

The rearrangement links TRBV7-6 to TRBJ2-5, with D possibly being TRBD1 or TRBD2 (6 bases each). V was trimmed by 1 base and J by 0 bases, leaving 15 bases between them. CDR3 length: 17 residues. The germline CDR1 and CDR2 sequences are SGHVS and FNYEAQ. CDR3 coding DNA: TGTGCCAGCAGCTTAGGGGCAGGGGAGGAAGACCAAGAGACCCAGTACTTC. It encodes CASSLGAGEEDQETQYF. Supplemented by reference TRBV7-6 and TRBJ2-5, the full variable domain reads GAGVSQSPRYKVTKRGQDVALRCDPISGHVSLYWYRQALGQGPEFLTYFNYEAQQDKSGLPNDRFSAERPEGSISTLTIQRTEQRDSAMYRCASSLGAGEEDQETQYFGPGTRLLVL.

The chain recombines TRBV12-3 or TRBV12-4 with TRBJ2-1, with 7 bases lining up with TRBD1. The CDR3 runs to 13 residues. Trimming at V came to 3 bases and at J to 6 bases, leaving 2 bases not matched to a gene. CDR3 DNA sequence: TGTGCCAGCAGTTTCGGGACAGTCAATGAGCAGTTCTTC. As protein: CASSFGTVNEQFF.

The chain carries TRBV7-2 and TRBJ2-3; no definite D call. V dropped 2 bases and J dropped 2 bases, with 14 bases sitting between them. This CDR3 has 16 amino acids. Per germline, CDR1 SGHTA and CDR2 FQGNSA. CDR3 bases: TGTGCCAGCAGCTTAAATGGGGTCACTCTCACAGATACGCAGTATTTT. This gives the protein CASSLNGVTLTDTQYF.

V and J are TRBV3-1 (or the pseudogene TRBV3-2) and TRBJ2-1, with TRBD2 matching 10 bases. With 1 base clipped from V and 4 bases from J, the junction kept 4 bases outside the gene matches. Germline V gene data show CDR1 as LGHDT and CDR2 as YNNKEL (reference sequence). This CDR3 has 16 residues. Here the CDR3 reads CASSQGWTSGYNEQFF. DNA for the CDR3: TGTGCCAGCAGCCAAGGGTGGACTAGCGGATACAATGAGCAGTTCTTC.

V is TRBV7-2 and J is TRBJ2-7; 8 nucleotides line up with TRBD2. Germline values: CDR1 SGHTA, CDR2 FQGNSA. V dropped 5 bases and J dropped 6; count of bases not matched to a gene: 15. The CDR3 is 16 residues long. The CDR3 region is CASSRGRGSGDGEQYF. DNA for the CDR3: TGTGCCAGCAGCCGGGGTCGAGGTAGCGGGGATGGCGAGCAGTACTTC.

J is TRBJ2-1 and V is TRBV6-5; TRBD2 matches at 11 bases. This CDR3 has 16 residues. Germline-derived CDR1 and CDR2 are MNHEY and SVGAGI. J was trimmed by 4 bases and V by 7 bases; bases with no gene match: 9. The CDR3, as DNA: TGTGCCAGCAAGTACTCTAGCGGGGGGACTTACAATGAGCAGTTCTTC. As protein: CASKYSSGGTYNEQFF.